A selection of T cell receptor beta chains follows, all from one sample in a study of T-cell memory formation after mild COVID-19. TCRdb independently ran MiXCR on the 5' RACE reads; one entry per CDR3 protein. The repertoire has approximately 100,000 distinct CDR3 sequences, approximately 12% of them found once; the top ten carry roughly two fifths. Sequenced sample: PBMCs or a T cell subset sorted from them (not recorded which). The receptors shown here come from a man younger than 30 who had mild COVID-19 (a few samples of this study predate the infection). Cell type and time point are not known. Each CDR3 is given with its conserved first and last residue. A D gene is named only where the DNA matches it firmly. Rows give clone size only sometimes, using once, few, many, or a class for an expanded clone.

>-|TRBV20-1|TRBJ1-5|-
TGCAGTGCTAGAGATCTAGATACCCAGCATTTT
CSARDLDTQHF
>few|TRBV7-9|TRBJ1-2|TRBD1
TGTGCCAGCAGGGACAGGGAGGACTATGGCTACACCTTC
CASRDREDYGYTF
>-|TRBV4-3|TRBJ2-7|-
TGCGCCAGCAGCCAAGGCCTTTCCTACGAGCAGTACTTC
CASSQGLSYEQYF
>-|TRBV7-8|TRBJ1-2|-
TGTGCCAGCAGCCCGACCGGGAGCCAATGGGGTGGCTACACCTTC
CASSPTGSQWGGYTF
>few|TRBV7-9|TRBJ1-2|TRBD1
TGTGCCAGCAGCCGGACAGGGGGATATGAAATGGGCTACACCTTC
CASSRTGGYEMGYTF
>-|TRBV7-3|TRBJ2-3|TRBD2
TGTGCCAGCAGCTTAAGGGCGGGGGGGCGCACAGATACGCAGTATTTT
CASSLRAGGRTDTQYF
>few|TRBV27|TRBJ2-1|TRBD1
TGTGCCAGCAGTTTGCAAACAGGGGTCGATGAGCAGTTCTTC
CASSLQTGVDEQFF
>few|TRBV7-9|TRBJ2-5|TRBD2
TGTGCCAGCAGCTTAGTGACTAGCAGAGAGACCCAGTACTTC
CASSLVTSRETQYF
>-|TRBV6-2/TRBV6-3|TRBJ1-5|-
TGTGCCAGCAGTTACTCGGGGAATACCAATCAGCCCCAGCATTTT
CASSYSGNTNQPQHF
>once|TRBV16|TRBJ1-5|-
TGTGCCAGCAGCCCGTCGGGGGACAATCAGCCCCAGCATTTT
CASSPSGDNQPQHF
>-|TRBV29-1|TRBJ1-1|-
TGCAGCGCTACTATTCCGGCTGAAGCTTTCTTT
CSATIPAEAFF
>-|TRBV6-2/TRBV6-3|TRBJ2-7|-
TGTGCCAGCAGTTACGGTGCCACCGCGACGGCCTACGAGCAGTACTTC
CASSYGATATAYEQYF
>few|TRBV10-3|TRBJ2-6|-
TGTGCCATCAGTGGTACGAAAGGGCTTGGGGCCAACGTCCTGACTTTC
CAISGTKGLGANVLTF
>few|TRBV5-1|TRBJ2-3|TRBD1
TGCGCCAGCAGCTACCCGGGACAGGGTACAGATACGCAGTATTTT
CASSYPGQGTDTQYF
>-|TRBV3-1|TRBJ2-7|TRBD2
TGTGCCAGCAGCCACGGGACTAGCGCCTACGAGCAGTACTTC
CASSHGTSAYEQYF
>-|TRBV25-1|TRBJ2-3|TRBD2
TGTGCCAGCAGTGAAAGCGGGGGGGTAGATACGCAGTATTTT
CASSESGGVDTQYF
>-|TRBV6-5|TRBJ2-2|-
TGTGCCAGCAGTTACGAGCCCTACCCTGGCGGGGAGCTGTTTTTT
CASSYEPYPGGELFF
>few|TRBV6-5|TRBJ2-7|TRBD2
TGTGCCAGCAGTTACCGACGCCCGGGACTAGTCGTCTACGAGCAGTACTTC
CASSYRRPGLVVYEQYF
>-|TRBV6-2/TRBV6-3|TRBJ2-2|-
TGTGCCAGCAGTCTCACTAGTGCCACCGGGGAGCTGTTTTTT
CASSLTSATGELFF
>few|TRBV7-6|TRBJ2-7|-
TGTGCCAGCAGCGCGAGTCAGGGGTCCTACGAGCAGTACTTC
CASSASQGSYEQYF
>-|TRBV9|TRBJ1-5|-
TGTGCCAGCAGCGCAGACAGGCGCAATCAGCCCCAGCATTTT
CASSADRRNQPQHF
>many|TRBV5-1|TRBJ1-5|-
TGCGCCAGCAGCTTGGACGGGGGAGACAATCAGCCCCAGCATTTT
CASSLDGGDNQPQHF
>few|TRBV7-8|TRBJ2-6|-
TGTGCCAGCATTCGACAGGCATACTTCTCTGGGGCCAACGTCCTGACTTTC
CASIRQAYFSGANVLTF
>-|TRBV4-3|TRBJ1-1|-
TGCGCCAGCAGCCAAGATGGTGGAAACACTGAAGCTTTCTTT
CASSQDGGNTEAFF
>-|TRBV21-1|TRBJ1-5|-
TGTGCCAGCCTACCCACGACACTGGGGGGGTGCAATCAGCCCCAGCATTTT
CASLPTTLGGCNQPQHF
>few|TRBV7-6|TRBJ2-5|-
TGTGCCAGCAGCCCTCTCGCCACCGGCTGGGAGACCCAGTACTTC
CASSPLATGWETQYF
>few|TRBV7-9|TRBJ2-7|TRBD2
TGTGCCAGCAGCTCCGACATGACTAGCTCGGGGGGATACGAGCAGTACTTC
CASSSDMTSSGGYEQYF
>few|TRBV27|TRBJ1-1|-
TGTGCCAGCAGTTTAGCCAGGGCAAGTATGGAATTGAACACTGAAGCTTTCTTT
CASSLARASMELNTEAFF
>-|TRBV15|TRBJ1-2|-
TGTGCCACCAGCGGGCAGGGAGATGGCTACACCTTC
CATSGQGDGYTF
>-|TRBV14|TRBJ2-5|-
TGTGCCAGCAGCCAAGACGCCCGCGGTTTGAGAGAGACCCAGTACTTC
CASSQDARGLRETQYF
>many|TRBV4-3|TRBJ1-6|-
TGCGCCAGCAGCCAAGATTGGTTGGGCGGGATCTCCTATAATTCACCCCTCCACTTT
CASSQDWLGGISYNSPLHF
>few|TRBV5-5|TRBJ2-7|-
TGTGCCAGCAGATTCAGGCCTTCCTACGAGCAGTACTTC
CASRFRPSYEQYF
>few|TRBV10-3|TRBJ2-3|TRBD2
TGTGCCATCAGTGTATCACTACTAGCGGGAGGGGTAGATACGCAGTATTTT
CAISVSLLAGGVDTQYF
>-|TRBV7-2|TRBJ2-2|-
TGTGCCAGCAGCTTCCCGTTCTCACCCGGGGAGCTGTTTTTT
CASSFPFSPGELFF
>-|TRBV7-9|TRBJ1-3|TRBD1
TGTGCCAGCAGCGGACAGGGACTCTCTGGAAACACCATATATTTT
CASSGQGLSGNTIYF
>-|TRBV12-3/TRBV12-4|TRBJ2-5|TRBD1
TGTGCCAGCAGTTTAGGAGGGACAGGGTGGTTCGAGACCCAGTACTTC
CASSLGGTGWFETQYF
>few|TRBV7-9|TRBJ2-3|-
TGTGCCAGCAGCCCGCCCCTCTCACTAGTGGGCACAGATACGCAGTATTTT
CASSPPLSLVGTDTQYF
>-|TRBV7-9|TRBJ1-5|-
TGTGCCAGCAGCTTAGGAGGGTTTGGCAATCAGCCCCAGCATTTT
CASSLGGFGNQPQHF
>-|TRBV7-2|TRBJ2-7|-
TGTGCCAGCAGCTTAGCCGGGGCCAACGAGCAGTACTTC
CASSLAGANEQYF
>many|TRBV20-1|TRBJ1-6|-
TGCAGTGCTAGAGATTTACGGGGGGCTTCACCCCTCCACTTT
CSARDLRGASPLHF
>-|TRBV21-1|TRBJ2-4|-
TGTGCCAGCACGGGGACAGGGTCAACCAAAAACATTCAGTACTTC
CASTGTGSTKNIQYF
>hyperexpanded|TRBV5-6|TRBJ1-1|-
TGTGCCAGCAGCTTGGAAGGGTACGGGACGCCGGCTGAAGCTTTCTTT
CASSLEGYGTPAEAFF
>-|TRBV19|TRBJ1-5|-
TGTGCCAGTAGCTACCCGGGTGCACACCAGCCCCAGCATTTT
CASSYPGAHQPQHF
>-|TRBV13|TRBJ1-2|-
TGTGCCAGCAGCTTAGAGAATGATGGCTACACCTTC
CASSLENDGYTF